This passage covers 16 T cell receptor beta chains from one sample sequenced in a study of T cell responses to AZD1222 COVID-19 vaccine. This table comes from immunoSEQ multiplex PCR, and its TCRdb copy is limited to in-frame clones, with some not included. Of over 100,000 clones in the sample, roughly 90% were seen once. The material was peripheral blood, obtained on day 0 of AZD1222 vaccination. The receptors were sampled from an adult in good health.

Notes on this clone: The junction departs from germline at one end; a sequencing error may be responsible. The V gene is TRBV5-4, the J gene TRBJ1-3; 8 nucleotides align to TRBD1. CDR3 size: 13 residues. Germline lookup yields CDR1 SGHNT and CDR2 YYREEE (reference sequence). The CDR3, as DNA: TGTGCCAGCAGCTTGGCAGGGCAGGGGGCCACCCATTTT. It specifies CASSLAGQGATHF.

The chain combines TRBV6-5 with TRBJ2-7; D is ambiguous. V was pared by 5 bases and J by 4 bases, with 12 bases between. Germline CDR1 and CDR2: MNHEY and SVGAGI. The CDR3 is made up of 13 amino acids. CDR3 sequence (DNA): TGTGCCAGCAGTCGCGGACGAGGTTACGAGCAGTACGTC. Protein sequence: CASSRGRGYEQYV.

This clone was observed a few times. One end of the junction fails to match germline, which may point to a read error. The chain employs TRBV12-5 and TRBJ1-1, with D possibly being TRBD1 (5 bases). In germline, CDR1 is LGHNT, CDR2 FRNRAP. The CDR3 is 12 amino acids. The CDR3 protein is CASGTDTARVDF. For the CDR3, the DNA is TGTGCTAGTGGCACGGACACCGCTAGGGTCGACTTT.

The chain carries TRBV12-5 and TRBJ1-2; TRBD1 aligns across 11 bases. There are 18 residues in the CDR3. V trimming: 2 bases; J trimming: 7 bases; junction bases outside the gene matches: 15. In germline, CDR1 is LGHNT, CDR2 FRNRAP. CDR3 region: CASGLSAGTGGARGGYTF. CDR3 nucleotides: TGTGCTAGTGGTTTGTCCGCGGGGACAGGGGGTGCGAGAGGTGGCTACACCTTC.

CDR3 in amino acids: CAGHESSDSPLHF. In DNA form, the CDR3 reads TGTGCCGGCCACGAATCTTCGGATTCACCCCTCCACTTT. The chain has TRBV2 and TRBJ1-6; D uncertain. The CDR3 runs to 13 residues. V lost 11 bases and J lost 8, with 16 bases in between. Looked up from germline, CDR1 is SNHLY and CDR2 is FYNNEI.

This chain links TRBV28 with TRBJ1-1; D uncertain. Germline values: CDR1 MDHEN, CDR2 SYDVKM. Trimming took off 3 bases at V and 0 bases at J, with 8 bases between the two ends. The CDR3 contains 14 residues. CDR3 sequence: CASSFWAMNTEAFF. The CDR3 nucleotides read TGTGCCAGCAGTTTTTGGGCCATGAACACTGAAGCTTTCTTT. Looking up the rest from reference TRBV28 and TRBJ1-1 gives the full variable domain: DVKVTQSSRYLVKRTGEKVFLECVQDMDHENMFWYRQDPGLGLRLIYFSYDVKMKEKGDIPEGYSVSREKKERFSLILESASTNQTSMYLCASSFWAMNTEAFFGQGTRLTVV.

This chain connects TRBV2 to TRBJ2-3; 8 nucleotides match TRBD2. This CDR3 comprises 15 residues. V lost 5 bases and J lost 0; bases outside the gene matches: 4. Germline lookup yields CDR1 SNHLY and CDR2 FYNNEI. DNA of the CDR3: TGTGCCAGCAGTCCACTAGCGGCTAGCACAGATACGCAGTATTTT. It yields the protein CASSPLAASTDTQYF.

This chain links TRBV15 with TRBJ2-2, with D uncertain. Germline CDR1 is LNHNV and CDR2 is YYDKDF (reference sequence). The CDR3 is 14 amino acids. The germline V and J ends were trimmed by 0 bases and 2 bases, with 4 bases remaining between them. In DNA form, the CDR3 reads TGTGCCACCAGCAGAGATTCCAACACCGGGGAGCTGTTTTTT. It encodes CATSRDSNTGELFF.

A single count supports this clone. The rearrangement joins TRBV14 to TRBJ2-1; 8 bases agree with TRBD2. The CDR3 contains 12 residues. V gave up 2 bases and J gave up 13 bases; unmatched junction bases: 4. Germline CDR1 SGHDN, CDR2 FVKESK. CDR3: CASSQTSGYQFF. CDR3 bases: TGTGCCAGCAGCCAAACTAGCGGTTACCAGTTCTTC. The full variable domain, completed using reference TRBV14 and TRBJ2-1, is EAGVTQFPSHSVIEKGQTVTLRCDPISGHDNLYWYRRVMGKEIKFLLHFVKESKQDESGMPNNRFLAERTGGTYSTLKVQPAELEDSGVYFCASSQTSGYQFFGPGTRLTVL.

The chain employs TRBV5-1 and TRBJ2-7, with 8 bases aligning to TRBD2. Germline CDR1 SGHRS, CDR2 YFSETQ. V was clipped by 0 bases and J by 3 bases; unmatched bases: 5. The CDR3 covers 15 residues. The CDR3 region is CASSLDGTSIYEQYV. DNA of the CDR3: TGCGCCAGCAGCTTGGATGGGACTAGTATCTACGAGCAGTACGTC.

The CDR3 here is CASRPGGADTQYF. The CDR3 nucleotides are TGTGCCAGCAGACCCGGGGGGGCAGATACGCAGTATTTT. The chain combines TRBV12-3 or TRBV12-4 with TRBJ2-3; 8 bases line up with TRBD2. J gave up 4 bases and V 6 bases, and 3 bases lay outside the gene matches. This CDR3 is built from 13 residues.

The chain uses TRBV6-2 or TRBV6-3 and TRBJ1-5; 10 nucleotides line up with TRBD1. The V segment lost 0 bases and the J segment 6 bases; nucleotides outside the gene matches: 8. CDR3 length: 17 amino acids. Germline lookup yields CDR1 MNHEY and CDR2 SVGEGT. This chain's CDR3 is CASSYSMRDRGPQPQHF. The CDR3 DNA follows: TGTGCCAGCAGTTACTCCATGCGAGACAGGGGGCCTCAGCCCCAGCATTTT.

The chain carries TRBV3-1 (or the pseudogene TRBV3-2) and TRBJ1-4; maybe TRBD1 (6 bases). The CDR3 has 15 residues. V gave up 4 bases and J gave up 3 bases, with 12 bases separating them. The germline V gene has CDR1 LGHDT and CDR2 YNNKEL (reference sequence). CDR3 sequence (DNA): TGTGCCAGCAGCCTCCGGGGGGCTGCTAATGAAAAACTGTTTTTT. Translated, it gives CASSLRGAANEKLFF.

The chain employs TRBV11-2 and TRBJ2-5; possibly TRBD1 for D (5 bases). In germline, CDR1 is SGHAT, CDR2 FQNNGV. V lost 5 bases to trimming and J lost 1 base, with 8 bases between them. This CDR3 comprises 13 residues. CDR3 nucleotides: TGTGCCAGCAGCCGACAGTCCCAAGAGACCCAGTACTTC. The encoded protein is CASSRQSQETQYF.

J is TRBJ2-3 and V is TRBV19; TRBD2 matches 10 bases. V lost 6 bases, J lost 2 bases, and 8 bases stayed unmatched. This CDR3 is 16 amino acids long. Germline CDR1 LNHDA, CDR2 SQIVND (reference sequence). The CDR3 loop is CASSPLAGGHTDTQYF. The DNA of the CDR3 is TGTGCCAGTAGCCCTTTAGCGGGGGGACACACAGATACGCAGTATTTT.

The genes are TRBV5-6 and TRBJ2-2, with D hard to call. Deletions cut 0 bases from V and 5 bases from J, with 11 bases between. The CDR3 is 15 residues long. Germline V lookup: CDR1 SGHDT, CDR2 YYEEEE. This chain's CDR3 is CASSLGPFGTGELFF. Written as DNA, the CDR3 is TGTGCCAGCAGCTTGGGGCCATTTGGGACCGGGGAGCTGTTTTTT. Full variable domain (outside the CDR3, taken from reference TRBV5-6 and TRBJ2-2): DAGVTQSPTHLIKTRGQQVTLRCSPKSGHDTVSWYQQALGQGPQFIFQYYEEEERQRGNFPDRFSGHQFPNYSSELNVNALLLGDSALYLCASSLGPFGTGELFFGEGSRLTVL.